This TCR beta chain was found in a study of T cell responses to AZD1222 COVID-19 vaccine. Germline CDR1 reads LNHNV; CDR2 reads YYDKDF (reference sequence). The V and J ends lost 0 bases and 0 bases respectively, with 15 bases between them. The CDR3 runs 18 residues. Clones were sequenced by immunoSEQ multiplex PCR, and TCRdb holds only the in-frame ones, with some missing. The sample lists 43,000 or so clones, 90% occurring once. Second-dose intervals of approximately 4 or approximately 12 weeks were pooled. Study observations and caveats: Spike-specific TCRs gained breadth and depth after people received two AZD1222 doses. In a largely white British group with more females than males, clonal diversity was possibly underestimated. Nearly half of unique spike-specific TCRs reportedly avoided B.1.351 and B.1.1.7 mutated regions.

As for this clone: Its antigen is undetermined.

V gene TRBV15 combines with J gene TRBJ1-3; D remains unclear. The sequence was obtained from an adult who received the AZD1222 COVID-19 vaccine. This specimen consisted of peripheral blood, obtained 28 days after the second AZD1222 dose. CDR3 residues: CATSRDPSTASSGNTIYF. The CDR3 DNA sequence: TGTGCCACCAGCAGAGACCCTTCGACGGCCAGCTCTGGAAACACCATATATTTT.